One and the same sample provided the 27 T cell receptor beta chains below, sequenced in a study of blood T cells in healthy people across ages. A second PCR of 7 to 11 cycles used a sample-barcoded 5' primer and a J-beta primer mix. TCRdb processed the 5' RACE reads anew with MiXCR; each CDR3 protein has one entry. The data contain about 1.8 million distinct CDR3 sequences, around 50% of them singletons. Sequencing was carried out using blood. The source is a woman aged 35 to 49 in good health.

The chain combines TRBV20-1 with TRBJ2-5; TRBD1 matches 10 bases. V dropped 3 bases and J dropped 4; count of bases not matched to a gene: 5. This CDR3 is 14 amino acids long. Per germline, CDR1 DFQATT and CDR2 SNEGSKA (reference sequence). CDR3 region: CSARGTGEIETQYF. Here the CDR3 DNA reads TGCAGTGCTAGGGGGACAGGGGAGATAGAGACCCAGTACTTC.

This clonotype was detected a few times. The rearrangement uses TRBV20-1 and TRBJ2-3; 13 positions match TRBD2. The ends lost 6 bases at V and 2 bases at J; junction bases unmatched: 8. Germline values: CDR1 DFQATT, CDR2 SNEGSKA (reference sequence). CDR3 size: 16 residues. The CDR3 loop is CSARTSGGVYTDTQYF. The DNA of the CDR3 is TGCAGTGCCCGGACTAGCGGGGGAGTGTACACAGATACGCAGTATTTT.

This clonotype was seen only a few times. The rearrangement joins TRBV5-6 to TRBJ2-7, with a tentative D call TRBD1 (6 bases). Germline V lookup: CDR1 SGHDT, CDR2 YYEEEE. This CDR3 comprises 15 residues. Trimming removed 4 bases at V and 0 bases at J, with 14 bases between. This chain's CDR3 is CASSRPGQNSYEQYF. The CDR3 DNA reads TGTGCCAGCAGCAGACCCGGACAGAACTCCTACGAGCAGTACTTC.

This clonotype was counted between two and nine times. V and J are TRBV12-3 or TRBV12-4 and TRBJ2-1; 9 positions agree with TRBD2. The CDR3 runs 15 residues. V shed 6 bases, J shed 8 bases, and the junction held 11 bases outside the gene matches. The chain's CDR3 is CASSRSGGFLDEQFF. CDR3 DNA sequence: TGTGCCAGCAGCCGAAGCGGGGGGTTCCTAGATGAGCAGTTCTTC.

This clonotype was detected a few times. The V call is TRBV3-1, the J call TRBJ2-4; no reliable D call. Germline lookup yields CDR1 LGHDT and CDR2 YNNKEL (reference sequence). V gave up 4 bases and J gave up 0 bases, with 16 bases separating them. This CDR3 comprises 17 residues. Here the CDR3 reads CASSPSRTGLAKNIQYF. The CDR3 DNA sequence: TGTGCCAGCAGCCCCTCACGGACGGGTCTAGCCAAAAACATTCAGTACTTC.

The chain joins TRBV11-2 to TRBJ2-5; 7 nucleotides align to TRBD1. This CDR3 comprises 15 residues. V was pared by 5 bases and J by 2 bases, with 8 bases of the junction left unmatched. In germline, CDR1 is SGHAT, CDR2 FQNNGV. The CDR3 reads CASSAYGRGQETQYF. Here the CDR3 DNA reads TGTGCCAGCAGCGCATATGGCAGGGGGCAAGAGACCCAGTACTTC.

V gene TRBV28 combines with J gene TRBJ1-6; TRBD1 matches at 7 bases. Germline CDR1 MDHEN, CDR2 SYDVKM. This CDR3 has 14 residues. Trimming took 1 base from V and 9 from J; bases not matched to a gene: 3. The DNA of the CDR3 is TGTGCCAGCAGTTTATCGGGACAGCCTTCACCCCTCCACTTT. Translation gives CASSLSGQPSPLHF.

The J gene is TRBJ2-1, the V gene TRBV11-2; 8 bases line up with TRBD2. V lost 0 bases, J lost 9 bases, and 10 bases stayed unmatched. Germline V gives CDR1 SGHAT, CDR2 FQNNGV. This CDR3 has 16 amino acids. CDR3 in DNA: TGTGCCAGCAGCTTAGAGGCGGGGGGCGGATATTGTGAGCAGTTCTTC. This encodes CASSLEAGGGYCEQFF.

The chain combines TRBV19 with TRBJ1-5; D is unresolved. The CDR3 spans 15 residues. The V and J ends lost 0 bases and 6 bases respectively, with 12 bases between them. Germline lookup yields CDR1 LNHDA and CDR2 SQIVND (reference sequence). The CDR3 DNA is TGTGCCAGTAGTATAGAAGGACTCTCAGGTCAGCCCCAGCATTTT. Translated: CASSIEGLSGQPQHF.

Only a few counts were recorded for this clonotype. CDR3 region: CSARDYSRSTYEQYF. The CDR3 coding sequence is TGCAGTGCTAGGGATTACAGCAGATCCACCTACGAGCAGTACTTC. The chain uses TRBV20-1 and TRBJ2-7; D is unclear. This CDR3 comprises 15 residues. The V end was cut by 3 bases, the J end by 2 bases, with 17 bases between. CDR1 and CDR2 from the germline V gene are DFQATT and SNEGSKA (reference sequence).

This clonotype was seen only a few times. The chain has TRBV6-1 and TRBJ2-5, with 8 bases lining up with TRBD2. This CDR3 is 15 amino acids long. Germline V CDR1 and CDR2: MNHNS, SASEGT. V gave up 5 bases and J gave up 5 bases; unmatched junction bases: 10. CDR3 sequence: CASSSTSAVRETQYF. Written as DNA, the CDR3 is TGTGCCAGCAGTTCGACTAGCGCAGTTCGGGAGACCCAGTACTTC.

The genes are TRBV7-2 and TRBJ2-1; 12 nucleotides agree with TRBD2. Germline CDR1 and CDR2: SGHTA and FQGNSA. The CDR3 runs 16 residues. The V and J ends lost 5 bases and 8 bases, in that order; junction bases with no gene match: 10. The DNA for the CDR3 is TGTGCCAGCAGCCCTCGCACCGGGACTAGCGGGTATGAGCAGTTCTTC. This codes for CASSPRTGTSGYEQFF.

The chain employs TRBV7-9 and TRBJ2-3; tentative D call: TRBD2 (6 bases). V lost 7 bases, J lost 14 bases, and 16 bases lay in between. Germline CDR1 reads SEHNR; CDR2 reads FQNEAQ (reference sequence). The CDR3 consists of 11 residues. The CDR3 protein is CASIIRGNGYF. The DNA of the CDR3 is TGTGCCAGCATCATCCGGGGGAATGGGTATTTT.

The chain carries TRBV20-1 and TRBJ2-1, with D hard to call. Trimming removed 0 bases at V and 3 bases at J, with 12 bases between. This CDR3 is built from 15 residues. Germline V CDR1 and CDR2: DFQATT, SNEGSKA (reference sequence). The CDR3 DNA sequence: TGCAGTGCTAGAGAGGAGCAGGACCACTACAATGAGCAGTTCTTC. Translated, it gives CSAREEQDHYNEQFF.

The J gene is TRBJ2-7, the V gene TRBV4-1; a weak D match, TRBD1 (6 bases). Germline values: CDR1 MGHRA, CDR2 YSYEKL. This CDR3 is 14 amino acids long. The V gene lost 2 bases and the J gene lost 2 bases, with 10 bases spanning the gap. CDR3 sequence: CASSQLGQTYEQYF. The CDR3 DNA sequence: TGCGCCAGCAGCCAACTTGGACAGACCTACGAGCAGTACTTC.

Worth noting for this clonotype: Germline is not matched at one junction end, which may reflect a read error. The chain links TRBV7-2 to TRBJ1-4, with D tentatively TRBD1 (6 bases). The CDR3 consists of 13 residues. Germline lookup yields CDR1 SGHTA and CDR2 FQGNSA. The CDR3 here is CASSAQGNKKLFF. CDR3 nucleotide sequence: TGTGCCAGCAGCGCACAGGGTAATAAAAAACTGTTTTTT. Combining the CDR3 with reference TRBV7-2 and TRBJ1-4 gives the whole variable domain GAGVSQSPSNKVTEKGKDVELRCDPISGHTALYWYRQSLGQGLEFLIYFQGNSAPDKSGLPSDRFSAERTGGSVSTLTIQRTQQEDSAVYLCASSAQGNKKLFFGSGTQLSVL.

The CDR3, as DNA: TGTGCCAGCAGTGAGATGGGACAATCCTGGTCCTACGAGCAGTACTTC. As protein: CASSEMGQSWSYEQYF. This chain uses TRBV6-1 with TRBJ2-7; perhaps TRBD1 as D (6 bases). CDR3 size: 16 residues. The germline gives CDR1 MNHNS, CDR2 SASEGT. V lost 3 bases, J lost 1 base, and 16 bases lay in between.

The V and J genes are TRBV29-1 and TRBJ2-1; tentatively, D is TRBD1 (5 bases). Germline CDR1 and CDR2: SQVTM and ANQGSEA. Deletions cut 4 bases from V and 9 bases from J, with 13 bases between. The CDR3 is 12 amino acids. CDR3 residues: CSVARDGGEQFF. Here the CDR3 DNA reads TGCAGCGTTGCCAGGGATGGTGGTGAGCAGTTCTTC.

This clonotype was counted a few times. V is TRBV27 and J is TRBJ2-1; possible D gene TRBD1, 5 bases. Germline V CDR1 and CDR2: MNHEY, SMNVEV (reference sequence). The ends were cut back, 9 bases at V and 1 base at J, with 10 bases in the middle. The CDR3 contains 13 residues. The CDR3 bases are TGTGCCAGTAGGGGCTATTCCTACAATGAGCAGTTCTTC. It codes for CASRGYSYNEQFF.

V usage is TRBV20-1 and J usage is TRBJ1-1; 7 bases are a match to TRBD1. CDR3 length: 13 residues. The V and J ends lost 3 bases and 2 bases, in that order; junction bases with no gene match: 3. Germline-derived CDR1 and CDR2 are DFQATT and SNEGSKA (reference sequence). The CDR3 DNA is TGCAGTGCTAGTGGGGACAGAAACACTGAAGCTTTCTTT. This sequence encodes CSASGDRNTEAFF.

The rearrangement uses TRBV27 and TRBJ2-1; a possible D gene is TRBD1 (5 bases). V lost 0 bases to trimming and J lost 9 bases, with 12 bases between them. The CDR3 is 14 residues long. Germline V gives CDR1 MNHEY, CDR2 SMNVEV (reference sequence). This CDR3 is CASSLSMTDSEQFF. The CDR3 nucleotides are TGTGCCAGCAGTTTATCGATGACAGACAGTGAGCAGTTCTTC.

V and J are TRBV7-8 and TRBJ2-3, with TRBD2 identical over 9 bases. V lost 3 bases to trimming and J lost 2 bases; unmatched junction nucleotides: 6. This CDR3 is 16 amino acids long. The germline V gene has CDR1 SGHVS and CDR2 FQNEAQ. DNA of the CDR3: TGTGCCAGCAGCTTGTGGGCGGGGGGGCCCACAGATACGCAGTATTTT. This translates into CASSLWAGGPTDTQYF. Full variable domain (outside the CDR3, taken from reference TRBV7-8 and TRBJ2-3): GAGVSQSPRYKVAKRGQDVALRCDPISGHVSLFWYQQALGQGPEFLTYFQNEAQLDKSGLPSDRFFAERPEGSVSTLKIQRTQQEDSAVYLCASSLWAGGPTDTQYFGPGTRLTVL.

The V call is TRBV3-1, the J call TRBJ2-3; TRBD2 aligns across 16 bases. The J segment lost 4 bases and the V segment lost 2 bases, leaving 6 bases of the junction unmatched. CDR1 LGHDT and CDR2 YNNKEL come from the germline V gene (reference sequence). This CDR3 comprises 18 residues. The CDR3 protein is CASSQLGTSGGAPDTQYF. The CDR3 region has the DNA TGTGCCAGCAGCCAACTTGGGACTAGCGGGGGGGCTCCAGATACGCAGTATTTT.

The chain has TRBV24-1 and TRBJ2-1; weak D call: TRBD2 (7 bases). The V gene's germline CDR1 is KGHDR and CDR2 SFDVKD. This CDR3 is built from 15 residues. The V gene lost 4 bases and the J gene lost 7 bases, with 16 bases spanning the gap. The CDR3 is CATSEPGRGANEQFF. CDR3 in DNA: TGTGCCACCAGTGAACCGGGACGGGGGGCGAATGAGCAGTTCTTC.

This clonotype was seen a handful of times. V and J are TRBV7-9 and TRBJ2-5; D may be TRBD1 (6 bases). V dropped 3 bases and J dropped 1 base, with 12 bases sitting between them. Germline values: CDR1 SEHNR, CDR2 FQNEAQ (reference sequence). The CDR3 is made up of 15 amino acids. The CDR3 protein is CASSFVMGAQETQYF. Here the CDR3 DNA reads TGTGCCAGCAGCTTCGTTATGGGGGCCCAAGAGACCCAGTACTTC.

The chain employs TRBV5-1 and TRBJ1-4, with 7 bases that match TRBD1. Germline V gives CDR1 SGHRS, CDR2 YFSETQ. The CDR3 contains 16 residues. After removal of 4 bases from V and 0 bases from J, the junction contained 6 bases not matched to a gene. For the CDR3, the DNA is TGCGCCAGCAGCCCCGGACAGGCGGCAACTAATGAAAAACTGTTTTTT. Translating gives CASSPGQAATNEKLFF.

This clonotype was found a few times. DNA of the CDR3: TGTGCCAGCAGTTTCATGAACAGGGGAGGTCTTTTAGAGACCCAGTACTTC. It is translated as CASSFMNRGGLLETQYF. This chain connects TRBV27 to TRBJ2-5; D perhaps matches TRBD1 (7 bases). From germline, CDR1 is MNHEY and CDR2 SMNVEV (reference sequence). There are 17 residues in the CDR3. Trimming took off 3 bases at V and 4 bases at J, with 21 bases between the two ends.